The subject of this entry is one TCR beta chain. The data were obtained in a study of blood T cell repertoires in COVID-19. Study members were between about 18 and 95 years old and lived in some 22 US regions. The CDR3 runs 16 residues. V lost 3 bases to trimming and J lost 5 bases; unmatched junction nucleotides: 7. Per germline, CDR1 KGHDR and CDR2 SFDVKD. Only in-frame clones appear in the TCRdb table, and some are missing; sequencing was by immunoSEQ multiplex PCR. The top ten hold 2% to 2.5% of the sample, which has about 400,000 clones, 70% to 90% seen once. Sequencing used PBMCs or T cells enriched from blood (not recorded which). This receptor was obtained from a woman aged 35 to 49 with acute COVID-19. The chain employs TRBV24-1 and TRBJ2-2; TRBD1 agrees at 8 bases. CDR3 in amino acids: CATSDPGQGGTGELFF. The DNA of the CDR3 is TGTGCCACCAGTGATCCCGGACAGGGAGGTACCGGGGAGCTGTTTTTT.